The 30 T cell receptor beta chains in this list originate from one sample, sequenced in a study of blood T cell repertoires in COVID-19. Here immunoSEQ multiplex PCR was the method, and the copy in TCRdb shows in-frame clones only, minus some. The repertoire includes under 250,000 clones, roughly 86% of them detected once, and around 4% sits in the top ten. Material for sequencing was PBMCs or T cells enriched from blood (not recorded which). The receptors shown here come from a woman younger than 45 with acute COVID-19.

The chain is built from TRBV10-1 and TRBJ1-3; no reliable D call. V was clipped by 6 bases and J by 0 bases, with 12 bases between them. CDR3 size: 15 residues. The germline CDR1 and CDR2 sequences are WNHNN and SYGVQD (reference sequence). For the CDR3, the DNA is TGCGCCAGCAGCCCGGACGGGATCTCTGGAAACACCATATATTTT. As protein: CASSPDGISGNTIYF.

J is TRBJ2-7 and V is TRBV10-3, with TRBD1 identical over 9 bases. Germline V gene sequence: CDR1 ENHRY, CDR2 SYGVKD. The CDR3 runs to 14 residues. V gave up 4 bases and J gave up 5 bases; unmatched junction bases: 6. The CDR3 loop is CAISAGQGIHEQYF. In nucleotides, the CDR3 is TGTGCCATCAGTGCGGGACAGGGTATCCACGAGCAGTACTTC.

The chain links TRBV28 to TRBJ2-4, with TRBD1 matching 8 bases. Germline-derived CDR1 and CDR2 are MDHEN and SYDVKM. CDR3 size: 15 residues. V trimming: 3 bases; J trimming: 3 bases; junction bases outside the gene matches: 4. The CDR3 DNA is TGTGCCAGCAGTTTTGTACAGGGGGTCAAAAACATTCAGTACTTC. It encodes CASSFVQGVKNIQYF.

This chain uses TRBV28 with TRBJ1-2; no clear D. The CDR3 is 15 amino acids. Per germline, CDR1 MDHEN and CDR2 SYDVKM. V was cut by 6 bases and J by 0 bases, with 14 bases left in between. The CDR3 DNA sequence: TGTGCCAGCAGGGCCATCGGGTTAGCTAACTATGGCTACACCTTC. It encodes CASRAIGLANYGYTF.

This clone was observed a handful of times. The V and J genes are TRBV19 and TRBJ2-3, with D possibly being TRBD1 (5 bases). There are 16 residues in the CDR3. The germline V gene has CDR1 LNHDA and CDR2 SQIVND (reference sequence). With 5 bases removed from V and 0 bases from J, the gap between germline ends came to 15 bases. CDR3 region: CASSFQGGVSTDTQYF. The CDR3 coding sequence is TGTGCCAGTAGTTTCCAGGGCGGAGTGAGCACAGATACGCAGTATTTT. Full variable domain (rest looked up from reference TRBV19 and TRBJ2-3): DGGITQSPKYLFRKEGQNVTLSCEQNLNHDAMYWYRQDPGQGLRLIYYSQIVNDFQKGDIAEGYSVSREKKESFPLTVTSAQKNPTAFYLCASSFQGGVSTDTQYFGPGTRLTVL.

The chain uses TRBV5-4 and TRBJ1-3; TRBD1 is a possible D gene (5 bases). CDR3 length equals 15 residues. Deletions cut 1 base from V and 0 bases from J, with 8 bases between. Germline CDR1 is SGHNT and CDR2 is YYREEE (reference sequence). The CDR3 nucleotides read TGTGCCAGCAGCTTGAGGGGATCCTCTGGAAACACCATATATTTT. Protein: CASSLRGSSGNTIYF.

The chain recombines TRBV3-1 (or the pseudogene TRBV3-2) with TRBJ1-1; 7 positions agree with TRBD1. The germline V gene has CDR1 LGHDT and CDR2 YNNKEL (reference sequence). J was trimmed by 4 bases and V by 6 bases; bases with no gene match: 8. The length of the CDR3 is 14 residues. The CDR3 region has the DNA TGTGCCAGCAGGGGACAGCGGCCGGGCACTGAAGCTTTCTTT. As protein: CASRGQRPGTEAFF.

The chain employs TRBV30 and TRBJ2-7; 9 bases map to TRBD1. Germline trimming cut 7 bases from V and 3 bases from J; bases unmatched to any gene: 4. Per the germline V gene, CDR1 is GTSNPN and CDR2 is SVGIG (reference sequence). CDR3 size: 12 residues. CDR3: CASGTGNYEQYF. CDR3 bases: TGTGCCTCGGGGACAGGGAACTACGAGCAGTACTTC.

This chain connects TRBV6-2 or TRBV6-3 to TRBJ2-3, with D possibly matching TRBD1 (6 bases). The CDR3 runs to 18 residues. Germline V CDR1 and CDR2: MNHEY, SVGEGT. Trimming cost V 0 bases and J 2 bases, with 18 bases left between them. CDR3 sequence reads: CASSYSPTWGQFTDTQYF. The CDR3 DNA reads as TGTGCCAGCAGTTACTCGCCTACTTGGGGGCAGTTCACAGATACGCAGTATTTT.

The rearrangement links TRBV4-1 to TRBJ2-7, with a possible D match to TRBD1 (6 bases). Germline V gene lookup returns CDR1 MGHRA and CDR2 YSYEKL. The CDR3 runs to 14 residues. The germline V and J ends were trimmed by 1 base and 5 bases, with 12 bases remaining between them. CDR3 nucleotides: TGCGCCAGCAGCCAAGTCAGGGGAATGAACGAGCAGTACTTC. This translates into CASSQVRGMNEQYF.

The CDR3, as DNA: TGTGCCAGTAGTATCCCAGGGGCTGCGGCTGGAAACACCATATATTTT. The encoded protein is CASSIPGAAAGNTIYF. The V call is TRBV19, the J call TRBJ1-3, with a tentative D call TRBD1 (6 bases). CDR3 length: 16 amino acids. Germline CDR1 reads LNHDA; CDR2 reads SQIVND (reference sequence). Trimming pared 3 bases from V and 2 bases from J, leaving 14 bases between.

The chain uses TRBV7-9 and TRBJ2-2, with D possibly matching TRBD1 (6 bases). The CDR3 is 16 amino acids. The germline CDR1 and CDR2 sequences are SEHNR and FQNEAQ (reference sequence). Trimming pared 4 bases from V and 7 bases from J, leaving 19 bases between. This CDR3 is CASSSTGSRGHGELFF. The CDR3 nucleotides read TGTGCCAGCAGCTCGACCGGGTCCAGGGGTCACGGGGAGCTGTTTTTT.

The rearrangement joins TRBV7-9 to TRBJ1-2; the D gene is possibly TRBD1 (6 bases). In germline, CDR1 is SEHNR, CDR2 FQNEAQ (reference sequence). CDR3 size: 13 residues. Trimming shortened V by 1 base and J by 3 bases, and 6 bases separated the two germline ends. CDR3 region: CASSLGTDYGYTF. The CDR3 bases are TGTGCCAGCAGCTTAGGGACAGACTATGGCTACACCTTC.

V usage is TRBV11-1 and J usage is TRBJ2-5; tentative D call: TRBD1 (5 bases). CDR1 is SGHAT, CDR2 FQDESV, per germline (reference sequence). Trimming left V 3 bases short and J 6 bases short, with 11 bases between. The CDR3 contains 13 residues. Here the CDR3 reads CASSFRQTQTQYF. The CDR3 bases are TGTGCCAGCAGCTTCCGACAGACGCAGACCCAGTACTTC.

The chain has TRBV30 and TRBJ2-7; maybe TRBD2 (5 bases). Trimming left V 2 bases short and J 2 bases short, with 16 bases between. The CDR3 spans 15 residues. Germline V gene data show CDR1 as GTSNPN and CDR2 as SVGIG (reference sequence). The CDR3: CAWSPPPRGTYEQYF. CDR3 bases: TGTGCCTGGAGTCCCCCCCCCAGAGGGACCTACGAGCAGTACTTC.

The chain combines TRBV5-6 with TRBJ1-4; 8 positions match TRBD1. From germline, CDR1 is SGHDT and CDR2 YYEEEE. V lost 5 bases, J lost 2 bases, and 5 bases stayed unmatched. This CDR3 has 15 amino acids. In DNA, the CDR3 is TGTGCCAGCAGTTTTCGGACAGGGACTAATGAAAAACTGTTTTTT. Translated, it gives CASSFRTGTNEKLFF.

The chain employs TRBV27 and TRBJ1-1; 7 nucleotides line up with TRBD1. J gave up 0 bases and V 8 bases, and 9 bases lay outside the gene matches. CDR1 is MNHEY and CDR2 is SMNVEV in the germline V gene (reference sequence). The CDR3 consists of 15 residues. The CDR3, as DNA: TGTGCCAGCTTTAAGGGGGCCTCGATGAACACTGAAGCTTTCTTT. Its protein is CASFKGASMNTEAFF.

V and J are TRBV10-1 and TRBJ2-2; possibly TRBD1 for D (5 bases). In germline, CDR1 is WNHNN, CDR2 SYGVQD (reference sequence). Deletions cut 6 bases from V and 1 base from J, with 6 bases between. This CDR3 is built from 13 residues. CDR3 region: CASRTENTGELFF. In DNA, the CDR3 is TGCGCCAGCAGGACAGAGAACACCGGGGAGCTGTTTTTT.

The genes are TRBV28 and TRBJ2-1; D perhaps matches TRBD2 (5 bases). Germline lookup yields CDR1 MDHEN and CDR2 SYDVKM. Deletions cut 3 bases from V and 1 base from J, with 7 bases between. There are 14 residues in the CDR3. The CDR3 DNA reads as TGTGCCAGCAGTTTCCGGGGTTCCTACAATGAGCAGTTCTTC. It translates to CASSFRGSYNEQFF.

This clone appeared a few times. The chain employs TRBV6-2 or TRBV6-3 and TRBJ2-7; 10 bases line up with TRBD1. V shed 0 bases and J 6 bases; nucleotides not matched to a gene: 11. The CDR3 has 17 residues. Per the germline V gene, CDR1 is MNHEY and CDR2 is SVGEGT. CDR3 in amino acids: CASSYSSTGDRGPEQYF. The CDR3 nucleotides read TGTGCCAGCAGTTACTCGAGCACTGGGGACAGGGGCCCCGAGCAGTACTTC.

The J gene is TRBJ2-4, the V gene TRBV6-1, with D possibly matching TRBD1 (5 bases). CDR1 is MNHNS and CDR2 is SASEGT in the germline V gene. The CDR3 covers 15 residues. Trimming removed 1 base from V and 2 bases from J, with 9 bases in between. CDR3 amino acids: CASSEVAGTKNIQYF. CDR3 DNA sequence: TGTGCCAGCAGTGAAGTTGCAGGGACCAAAAACATTCAGTACTTC.

This chain joins TRBV30 and TRBJ1-3, with 7 bases aligning to TRBD1. The ends lost 2 bases at V and 4 bases at J; junction bases unmatched: 8. CDR3 length: 15 residues. CDR1 is GTSNPN and CDR2 is SVGIG in the germline V gene (reference sequence). CDR3 sequence reads: CAWSRLQGWGNTIYF. The CDR3 coding sequence is TGTGCCTGGAGTCGATTACAGGGGTGGGGAAACACCATATATTTT.

The J gene is TRBJ1-4, the V gene TRBV28, with 10 bases aligning to TRBD1. CDR1 MDHEN and CDR2 SYDVKM come from the germline V gene. The CDR3 covers 17 residues. J gave up 8 bases and V 6 bases, and 15 bases lay outside the gene matches. The CDR3 DNA is TGTGCCAGCAGAGCCGGGACAGGGGTTTACGCGGCAGAAAAACTGTTTTTT. Translated: CASRAGTGVYAAEKLFF.

On this clone itself: At one of its ends the junction is not consistent with the germline gene, which may arise from a read error. The chain recombines TRBV4-3 with TRBJ2-7; D not certain. Germline CDR1 LGHNA, CDR2 YSLEER. CDR3 length: 12 amino acids. CDR3 nucleotides: TGCGCCAGCAGCCCAAACTCCCCCCCCCGTGGCTTC. Its protein product is CASSPNSPPRGF.

This clone turned up a few times. The genes are TRBV5-1 and TRBJ2-7, with TRBD2 identical over 8 bases. The CDR3 covers 15 residues. V trimming: 4 bases; J trimming: 4 bases; junction bases outside the gene matches: 10. Germline V gene data show CDR1 as SGHRS and CDR2 as YFSETQ. CDR3 DNA: TGCGCCAGCAGCCCCGGGGGGGATTTTAGGTACGAGCAGTACTTC. Translation: CASSPGGDFRYEQYF.

The V call is TRBV6-5, the J call TRBJ1-5; 9 bases are shared with TRBD1. The CDR3 contains 13 residues. Germline CDR1 is MNHEY and CDR2 is SVGAGI. J lost 7 bases, V lost 6 bases, and 4 bases had no gene match. The CDR3 loop is CASSRQGEQPQHF. The CDR3 DNA follows: TGTGCCAGCAGCCGACAGGGGGAACAGCCCCAGCATTTT.

This sequence joins TRBV7-2 and TRBJ2-5; perhaps TRBD2 as D (7 bases). The V gene lost 5 bases and the J gene lost 7 bases, with 20 bases spanning the gap. CDR1 SGHTA and CDR2 FQGNSA come from the germline V gene. CDR3 size: 15 residues. The CDR3 region is CASSRGGGRTVTQYF. The CDR3 DNA is TGTGCCAGCAGCAGAGGCGGGGGCCGGACGGTGACCCAGTACTTC. Together with reference TRBV7-2 and TRBJ2-5, the CDR3 gives the full variable domain: GAGVSQSPSNKVTEKGKDVELRCDPISGHTALYWYRQSLGQGLEFLIYFQGNSAPDKSGLPSDRFSAERTGGSVSTLTIQRTQQEDSAVYLCASSRGGGRTVTQYFGPGTRLLVL.

V gene TRBV30 combines with J gene TRBJ1-1; D gene ambiguous. CDR1 is GTSNPN, CDR2 SVGIG, per germline (reference sequence). The CDR3 is 11 residues long. With 1 base removed from V and 5 bases from J, the gap between germline ends came to 5 bases. This chain's CDR3 is CAWSGRTEAFF. CDR3 bases: TGTGCCTGGAGTGGGAGGACTGAAGCTTTCTTT.

This clone was seen only a few times. This chain connects TRBV23-1 to TRBJ2-3; 9 positions agree with TRBD2. TRBV23-1 is an ORF for which the function is uncertain. The CDR3 is made up of 19 amino acids. The V segment lost 8 bases and the J segment 2 bases; nucleotides outside the gene matches: 20. The CDR3 DNA reads as TGCGCCAGCCGGATCGACGGGGGGACGGCGGGGGGGAACACAGATACGCAGTATTTT. Translated: CASRIDGGTAGGNTDTQYF.

The genes are TRBV3-1 (or the pseudogene TRBV3-2) and TRBJ2-5; D perhaps matches TRBD1 (6 bases). The germline V and J ends were trimmed by 4 bases and 2 bases, with 11 bases remaining between them. The CDR3 is 14 amino acids. CDR1 is LGHDT and CDR2 is YNNKEL in the germline V gene (reference sequence). CDR3 amino acids: CASSRIGQQETQYF. Written as DNA, the CDR3 is TGTGCCAGCAGCCGCATTGGACAGCAAGAGACCCAGTACTTC.